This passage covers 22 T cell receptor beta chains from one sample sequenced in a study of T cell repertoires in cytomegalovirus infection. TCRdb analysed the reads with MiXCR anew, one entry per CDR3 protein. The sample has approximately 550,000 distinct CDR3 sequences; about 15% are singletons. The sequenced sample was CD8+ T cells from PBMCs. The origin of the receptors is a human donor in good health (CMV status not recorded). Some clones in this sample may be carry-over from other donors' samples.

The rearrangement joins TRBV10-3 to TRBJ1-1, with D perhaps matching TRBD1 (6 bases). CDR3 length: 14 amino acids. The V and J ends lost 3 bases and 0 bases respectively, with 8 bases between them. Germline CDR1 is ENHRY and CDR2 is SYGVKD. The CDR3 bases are TGTGCCATCAGTGATGGGACAATGAACACTGAAGCTTTCTTT. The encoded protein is CAISDGTMNTEAFF.

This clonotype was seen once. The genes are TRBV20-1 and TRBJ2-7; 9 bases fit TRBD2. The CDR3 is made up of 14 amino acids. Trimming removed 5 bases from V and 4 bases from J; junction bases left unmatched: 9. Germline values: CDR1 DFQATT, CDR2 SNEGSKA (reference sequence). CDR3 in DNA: TGCAGTGCTGTACCCCGGACTAGCGAATACGAGCAGTACTTC. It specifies CSAVPRTSEYEQYF.

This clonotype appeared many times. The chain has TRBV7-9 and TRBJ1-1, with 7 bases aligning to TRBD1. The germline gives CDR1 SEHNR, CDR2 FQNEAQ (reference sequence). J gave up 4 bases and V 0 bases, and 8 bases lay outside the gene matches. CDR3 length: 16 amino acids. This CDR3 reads CASSLADRVRGTEAFF. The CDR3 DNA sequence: TGTGCCAGCAGCTTAGCAGACAGGGTAAGGGGCACTGAAGCTTTCTTT.

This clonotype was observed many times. For the CDR3, the DNA is TGTGCCAGCAGCTTAGGGGCGGACGGACCGATGGGCGGCGAGCAGTACTTC. This codes for CASSLGADGPMGGEQYF. The chain carries TRBV7-6 and TRBJ2-7, with no clear D. The CDR3 is made up of 17 amino acids. The ends were cut back, 1 base at V and 6 bases at J, with 22 bases in the middle. CDR1 SGHVS and CDR2 FNYEAQ come from the germline V gene.

DNA for the CDR3: TGTGCCAGCAGCTGGGACCGGGACAGGGGTACAGATACGCAGTATTTT. This gives the protein CASSWDRDRGTDTQYF. This chain links TRBV5-6 with TRBJ2-3; TRBD1 matches 10 bases. V was clipped by 3 bases and J by 3 bases; unmatched bases: 7. This CDR3 spans 16 amino acids. The germline V gene has CDR1 SGHDT and CDR2 YYEEEE.

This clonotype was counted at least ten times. CDR3: CASSSTSLRETQYF. CDR3 DNA: TGTGCCAGCAGCTCAACTTCCCTGCGAGAGACCCAGTACTTC. V is TRBV12-3 or TRBV12-4 and J is TRBJ2-5; unclear D gene. CDR3 size: 14 residues. V was shortened by 6 bases and J by 4 bases, with 15 bases between the two germline ends.

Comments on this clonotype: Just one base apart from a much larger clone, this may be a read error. The CDR3 is CASIRTVNTGELFF. CDR3 nucleotide sequence: TGTGCCAGCATCCGGACGGTTAACACCGGGGAGCTGTTTTTT. The V gene is TRBV11-2, the J gene TRBJ2-2, with D unclear. Trimming took off 7 bases at V and 2 bases at J, with 11 bases between the two ends. Germline-derived CDR1 and CDR2 are SGHAT and FQNNGV. CDR3 size: 14 residues.

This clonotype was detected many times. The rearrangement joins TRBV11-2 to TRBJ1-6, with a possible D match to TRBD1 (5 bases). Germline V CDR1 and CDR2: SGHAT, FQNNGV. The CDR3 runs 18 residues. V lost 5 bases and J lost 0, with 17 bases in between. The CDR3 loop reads CASSLGEWRGSYNSPLHF. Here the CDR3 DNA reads TGTGCCAGCAGCCTAGGGGAATGGAGGGGCTCCTATAATTCACCCCTCCACTTT.

The CDR3: CASSPPPGQGRGNTQYF. Written as DNA, the CDR3 is TGTGCCAGCAGTCCTCCGCCGGGACAGGGCAGAGGAAATACGCAGTATTTT. This sequence joins TRBV28 and TRBJ2-3; TRBD1 matches at 9 bases. Germline CDR1 is MDHEN and CDR2 is SYDVKM. The V gene end was trimmed by 5 bases and the J gene end by 7 bases; junction bases not matched to a gene: 16. This CDR3 region has 17 residues. The whole variable domain, filled in from reference TRBV28 and TRBJ2-3, reads DVKVTQSSRYLVKRTGEKVFLECVQDMDHENMFWYRQDPGLGLRLIYFSYDVKMKEKGDIPEGYSVSREKKERFSLILESASTNQTSMYLCASSPPPGQGRGNTQYFGPGTRLTVL.

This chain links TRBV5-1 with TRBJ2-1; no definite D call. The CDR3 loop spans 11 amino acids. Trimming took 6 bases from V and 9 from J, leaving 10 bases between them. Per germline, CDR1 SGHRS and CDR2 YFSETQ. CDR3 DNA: TGCGCCAGCAAGTTAGACTTTGAGCAGTTCTTC. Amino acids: CASKLDFEQFF.

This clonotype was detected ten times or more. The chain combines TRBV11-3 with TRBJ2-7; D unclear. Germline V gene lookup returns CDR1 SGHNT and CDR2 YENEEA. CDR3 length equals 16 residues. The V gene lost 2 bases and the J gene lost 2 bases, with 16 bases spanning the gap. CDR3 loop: CASSLTTGQDPYEQYF. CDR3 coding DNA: TGTGCCAGCAGCTTAACGACCGGGCAGGATCCCTACGAGCAGTACTTC.

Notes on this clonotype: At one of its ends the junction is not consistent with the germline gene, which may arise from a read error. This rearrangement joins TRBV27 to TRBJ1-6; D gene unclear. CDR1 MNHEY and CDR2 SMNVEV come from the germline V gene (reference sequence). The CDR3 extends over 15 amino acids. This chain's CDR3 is CAISRTGLYNSPLHF. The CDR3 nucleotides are TGTGCCATCAGTCGCACCGGGCTTTATAATTCACCCCTCCACTTT.

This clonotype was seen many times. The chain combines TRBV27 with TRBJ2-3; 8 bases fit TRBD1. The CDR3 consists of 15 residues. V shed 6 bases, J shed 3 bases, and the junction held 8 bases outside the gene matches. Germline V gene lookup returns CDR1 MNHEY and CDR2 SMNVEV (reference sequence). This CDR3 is CASRPRQGWTDTQYF. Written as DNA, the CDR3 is TGTGCCAGCAGGCCCCGACAGGGGTGGACAGATACGCAGTATTTT.

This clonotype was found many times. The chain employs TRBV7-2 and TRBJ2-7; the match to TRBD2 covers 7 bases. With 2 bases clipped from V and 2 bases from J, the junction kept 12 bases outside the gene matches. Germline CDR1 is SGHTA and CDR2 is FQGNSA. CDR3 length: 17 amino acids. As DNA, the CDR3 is TGTGCCAGCAGCTTAAACTTCCGTGCTAGCGGTCCCTACGAGCAGTACTTC. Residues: CASSLNFRASGPYEQYF.

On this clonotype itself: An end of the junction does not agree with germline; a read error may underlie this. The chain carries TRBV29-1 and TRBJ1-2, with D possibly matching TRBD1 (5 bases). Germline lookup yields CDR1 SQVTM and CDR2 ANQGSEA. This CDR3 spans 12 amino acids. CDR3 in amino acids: CSVRGSNYGHTF. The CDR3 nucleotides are TGCAGCGTCCGGGGGAGTAACTATGGCCACACCTTC.

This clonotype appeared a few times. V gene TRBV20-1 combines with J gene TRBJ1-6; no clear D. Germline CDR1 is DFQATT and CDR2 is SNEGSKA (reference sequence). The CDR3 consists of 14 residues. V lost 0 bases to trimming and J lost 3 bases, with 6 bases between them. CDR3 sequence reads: CSAREGIYNSPLHF. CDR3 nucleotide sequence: TGCAGTGCTAGAGAGGGGATCTATAATTCACCCCTCCACTTT.

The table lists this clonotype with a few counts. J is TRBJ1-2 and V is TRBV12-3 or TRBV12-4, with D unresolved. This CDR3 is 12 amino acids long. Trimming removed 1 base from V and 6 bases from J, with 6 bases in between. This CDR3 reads CASSLEVDGYTF. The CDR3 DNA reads TGTGCCAGCAGTTTAGAGGTGGATGGCTACACCTTC.

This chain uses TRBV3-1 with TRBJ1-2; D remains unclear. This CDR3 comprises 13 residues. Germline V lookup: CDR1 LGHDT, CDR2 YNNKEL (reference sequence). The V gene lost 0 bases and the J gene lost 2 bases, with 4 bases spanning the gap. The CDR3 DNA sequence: TGTGCCAGCAGCCAAGACGGCAACTATGGCTACACCTTC. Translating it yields CASSQDGNYGYTF.

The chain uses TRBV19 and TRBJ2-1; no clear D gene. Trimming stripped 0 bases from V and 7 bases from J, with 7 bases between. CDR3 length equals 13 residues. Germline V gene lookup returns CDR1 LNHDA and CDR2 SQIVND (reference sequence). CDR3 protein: CASSIEATNEQFF. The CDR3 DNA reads TGTGCCAGTAGTATAGAAGCGACGAATGAGCAGTTCTTC.

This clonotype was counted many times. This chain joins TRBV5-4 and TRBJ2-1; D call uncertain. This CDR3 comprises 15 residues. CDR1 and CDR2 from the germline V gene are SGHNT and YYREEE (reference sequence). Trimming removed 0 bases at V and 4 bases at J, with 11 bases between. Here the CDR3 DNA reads TGTGCCAGCAGCTTGGACTCTAACCTTTACAATGAGCAGTTCTTC. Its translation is CASSLDSNLYNEQFF. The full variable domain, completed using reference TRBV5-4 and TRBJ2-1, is ETGVTQSPTHLIKTRGQQVTLRCSSQSGHNTVSWYQQALGQGPQFIFQYYREEENGRGNFPPRFSGLQFPNYSSELNVNALELDDSALYLCASSLDSNLYNEQFFGPGTRLTVL.

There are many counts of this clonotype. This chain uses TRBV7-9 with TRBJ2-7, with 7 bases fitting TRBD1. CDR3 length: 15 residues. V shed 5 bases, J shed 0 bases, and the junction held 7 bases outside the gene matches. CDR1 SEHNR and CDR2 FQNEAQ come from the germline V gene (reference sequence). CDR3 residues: CASSRGQLSSYEQYF. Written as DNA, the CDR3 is TGTGCCAGCAGCCGGGGACAGCTGAGCTCCTACGAGCAGTACTTC.

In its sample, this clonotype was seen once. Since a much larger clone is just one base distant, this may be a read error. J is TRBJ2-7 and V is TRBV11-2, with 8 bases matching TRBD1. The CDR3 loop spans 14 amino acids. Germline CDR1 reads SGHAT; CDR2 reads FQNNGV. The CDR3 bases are TGTGCCAGCAGCTGGCCAGGGGGCAACTACGAGCGGTACTTC. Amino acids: CASSWPGGNYERYF.